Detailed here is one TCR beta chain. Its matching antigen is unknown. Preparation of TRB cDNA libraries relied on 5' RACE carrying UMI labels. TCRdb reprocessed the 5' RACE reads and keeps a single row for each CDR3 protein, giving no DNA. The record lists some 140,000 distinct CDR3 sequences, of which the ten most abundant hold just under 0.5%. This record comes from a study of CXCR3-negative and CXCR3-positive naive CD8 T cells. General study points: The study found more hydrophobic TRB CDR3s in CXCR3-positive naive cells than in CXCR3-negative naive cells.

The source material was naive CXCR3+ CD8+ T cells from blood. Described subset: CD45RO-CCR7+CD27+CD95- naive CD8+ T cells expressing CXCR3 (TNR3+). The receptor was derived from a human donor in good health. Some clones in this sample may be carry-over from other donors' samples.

This CDR3 is CASSESGVPYEQYF. The chain joins TRBV9 to TRBJ2-7; as DNA is missing, the TRBD1 call by TCRdb cannot be tested. The CDR3 sequence is 14 residues long. Germline CDR1 reads SGDLS; CDR2 reads YYNGEE.